The source of this TCR beta chain is a study of blood T cell repertoires in COVID-19. Across the study: The samples span acute and convalescent COVID-19 from the United States, Italy and Spain. The analysed material was cDNA or gDNA that came from T cells, B-cell-depleted T cells, or PBMCs.

Germline assignment: CDR1 SGDLS and CDR2 YYNGEE. The CDR3 consists of 14 residues. With V trimmed by 3 bases and J by 4 bases, 4 bases remained unmatched. In the authors' workflow: Nucleated cell number was recorded as an estimate derived from reference gene primer amplification. Clones were sequenced by immunoSEQ multiplex PCR, and TCRdb holds only the in-frame ones, with some missing. D and trimming come from the DNA, and the V and J calls and clone size come from that table. The sample contains roughly 250,000 clones, approximately 82% of which appear only once. The TCR originated in a woman aged 80 or older with active or convalescent COVID-19. This sequence joins TRBV9 and TRBJ2-3; 8 bases are shared with TRBD2. The sample comprised peripheral blood. CDR3 sequence: CASSAGLVPDTQYF. CDR3 in DNA: TGTGCCAGCAGCGCGGGACTAGTTCCAGATACGCAGTATTTT.